What follows are 21 T cell receptor beta chains derived from one specimen sequenced in a study of blood T cell repertoires in COVID-19. Data came from immunoSEQ multiplex PCR; TCRdb stores just in-frame clones and leaves some out. This repertoire shows tens of thousands of clones, over 80% found once; its top ten account for 2% to 2.5%. Sequenced sample: peripheral blood. These receptors were obtained from a woman aged 65 to 85 with acute or convalescent COVID-19.

V and J are TRBV2 and TRBJ2-4, with 11 bases that match TRBD1. V dropped 8 bases and J dropped 2; count of bases not matched to a gene: 2. The germline CDR1 and CDR2 sequences are SNHLY and FYNNEI. The CDR3 is made up of 14 amino acids. The chain's CDR3 is CASGDRGTKNIQYF. In nucleotides, the CDR3 is TGTGCCAGCGGGGACAGGGGGACCAAAAACATTCAGTACTTC.

This chain connects TRBV5-1 to TRBJ1-6; possibly TRBD1 for D (5 bases). The CDR3 consists of 14 residues. Germline CDR1 is SGHRS and CDR2 is YFSETQ. Trimming took 4 bases from V and 10 from J, leaving 15 bases between them. The CDR3 nucleotides read TGCGCCAGCAGCCCCGACAGTATAAAATCACCCCTCCACTTT. This translates into CASSPDSIKSPLHF.

The V gene is TRBV2, the J gene TRBJ1-3; 7 bases are shared with TRBD1. J lost 0 bases, V lost 5 bases, and 7 bases had no gene match. CDR1 and CDR2 from the germline V gene are SNHLY and FYNNEI. The CDR3 sequence is 16 residues long. The CDR3: CASSRQGADSGNTIYF. The CDR3 DNA follows: TGTGCCAGCAGTAGACAGGGTGCAGACTCTGGAAACACCATATATTTT.

This clone occurred once. The rearrangement joins TRBV5-1 to TRBJ2-3; 8 nucleotides match TRBD2. V was clipped by 4 bases and J by 2 bases; unmatched bases: 6. The V gene's germline CDR1 is SGHRS and CDR2 YFSETQ. This CDR3 has 15 amino acids. As DNA, the CDR3 is TGCGCCAGCAGCGACGGGAGGGATTTCACAGATACGCAGTATTTT. Amino acids: CASSDGRDFTDTQYF. The whole variable domain, remainder taken from reference TRBV5-1 and TRBJ2-3, is KAGVTQTPRYLIKTRGQQVTLSCSPISGHRSVSWYQQTPGQGLQFLFEYFSETQRNKGNFPGRFSGRQFSNSRSEMNVSTLELGDSALYLCASSDGRDFTDTQYFGPGTRLTVL.

The chain combines TRBV11-3 with TRBJ2-7; weak D call: TRBD2 (5 bases). The CDR3 extends over 15 amino acids. V lost 0 bases to trimming and J lost 2 bases, with 11 bases between them. CDR1 is SGHNT, CDR2 YENEEA, per germline. DNA for the CDR3: TGTGCCAGCAGCTTAGAGGGCTACGGGGCCTACGAGCAGTACTTC. Protein product: CASSLEGYGAYEQYF.

The chain recombines TRBV5-1 with TRBJ1-1; D not resolved. Germline V lookup: CDR1 SGHRS, CDR2 YFSETQ. The CDR3 totals 14 residues. V was cut by 4 bases and J by 0 bases, with 10 bases left in between. CDR3 sequence reads: CASSREPVNTEAFF. The DNA of the CDR3 is TGCGCCAGCAGCAGAGAACCGGTGAACACTGAAGCTTTCTTT. Full variable domain (remainder filled in from reference TRBV5-1 and TRBJ1-1): KAGVTQTPRYLIKTRGQQVTLSCSPISGHRSVSWYQQTPGQGLQFLFEYFSETQRNKGNFPGRFSGRQFSNSRSEMNVSTLELGDSALYLCASSREPVNTEAFFGQGTRLTVV.

V usage is TRBV19 and J usage is TRBJ1-5; 9 nucleotides line up with TRBD1. The V gene end was trimmed by 6 bases and the J gene end by 0 bases; junction bases not matched to a gene: 15. CDR3 length equals 19 residues. Germline V gives CDR1 LNHDA, CDR2 SQIVND (reference sequence). The CDR3 loop reads CASSKDHRGLHYSNQPQHF. CDR3 DNA: TGTGCCAGTAGCAAAGACCACAGGGGGCTTCATTATAGCAATCAGCCCCAGCATTTT. The variable domain in full, completed from reference TRBV19 and TRBJ1-5, reads DGGITQSPKYLFRKEGQNVTLSCEQNLNHDAMYWYRQDPGQGLRLIYYSQIVNDFQKGDIAEGYSVSREKKESFPLTVTSAQKNPTAFYLCASSKDHRGLHYSNQPQHFGDGTRLSIL.

The chain employs TRBV5-5 and TRBJ2-7, with no clear D. Trimming removed 2 bases at V and 0 bases at J, with 12 bases between. This CDR3 has 15 residues. Germline CDR1 and CDR2: SGHKS and YYEKEE (reference sequence). The CDR3 nucleotides are TGTGCCAGCAGCTTATCCCTAACCACCTCCTACGAGCAGTACTTC. Residues: CASSLSLTTSYEQYF.

V usage is TRBV25-1 and J usage is TRBJ1-2; 7 bases are a match to TRBD1. CDR1 is MGHDK, CDR2 SYGVNS, per germline. This CDR3 is 15 amino acids long. V gave up 6 bases and J gave up 2 bases; unmatched junction bases: 9. The CDR3 reads CASSPSRGYNYGYTF. CDR3 coding DNA: TGTGCCAGCAGCCCCTCCAGGGGGTACAACTATGGCTACACCTTC.

The chain is built from TRBV19 and TRBJ1-4, with D possibly matching TRBD1 (6 bases). V lost 6 bases to trimming and J lost 7 bases, with 24 bases between them. CDR1 is LNHDA, CDR2 SQIVND, per germline (reference sequence). The CDR3 is made up of 17 amino acids. CDR3 bases: TGTGCCAGTAGGCGTCTCGACAGGTTTAGGGAGGGTGAAAAACTGTTTTTT. It codes for CASRRLDRFREGEKLFF.

The chain uses TRBV9 and TRBJ1-1; the match to TRBD1 covers 8 bases. Losses at the gene ends were 6 bases for V and 5 bases for J; bases not matched to a gene: 9. In germline, CDR1 is SGDLS, CDR2 YYNGEE. This CDR3 has 14 amino acids. CDR3 bases: TGTGCCAGCACCGGACAGGGAGTTGATACTGAAGCTTTCTTT. Translation gives CASTGQGVDTEAFF.

In DNA form, the CDR3 reads TGTGCCAGCAGTGAATTAGTCAATTCCGGACTAGGTTACTTC. Translation gives CASSELVNSGLGYF. The rearrangement uses TRBV2 and TRBJ2-5; 7 positions agree with TRBD2. CDR1 SNHLY and CDR2 FYNNEI come from the germline V gene. V shed 2 bases, J shed 14 bases, and the junction held 14 bases outside the gene matches. The CDR3 length is 14 residues.

The chain couples TRBV20-1 to TRBJ2-5, with a possible D match to TRBD2 (6 bases). This CDR3 is 14 amino acids long. In germline, CDR1 is DFQATT, CDR2 SNEGSKA (reference sequence). The germline V and J ends were trimmed by 3 bases and 5 bases, with 16 bases remaining between them. The CDR3 bases are TGCAGTGCTAGTAAAGCGGGCCGATCGGAGACCCAGTACTTC. Translated: CSASKAGRSETQYF.

V usage is TRBV19 and J usage is TRBJ2-5; D is possibly TRBD1 (6 bases). The germline V gene has CDR1 LNHDA and CDR2 SQIVND (reference sequence). The CDR3 contains 15 residues. V shed 4 bases and J shed 2 bases, with 14 bases lying between them. CDR3 region: CASSTGQITQETQYF. CDR3 bases: TGTGCCAGTAGTACAGGACAGATAACGCAAGAGACCCAGTACTTC.

The rearrangement uses TRBV29-1 and TRBJ2-7; a possible D gene is TRBD2 (7 bases). Trimming pared 2 bases from V and 2 bases from J, leaving 16 bases between. This CDR3 region has 15 residues. Germline V gene lookup returns CDR1 SQVTM and CDR2 ANQGSEA. The CDR3 protein is CSVEKQGGQAYEQYF. CDR3 nucleotides: TGCAGCGTTGAAAAACAGGGAGGGCAGGCCTACGAGCAGTACTTC.

The CDR3 nucleotides read TGTGCCATCAGGAGAGGAGGTAACACTGAAGCTTTCTTT. It yields the protein CAIRRGGNTEAFF. The genes are TRBV10-3 and TRBJ1-1; no clear D gene. Germline assignment: CDR1 ENHRY and CDR2 SYGVKD. Deletions cut 6 bases from V and 2 bases from J, with 10 bases between. This CDR3 is built from 13 residues.

The rearrangement links TRBV2 to TRBJ1-6; 7 bases are shared with TRBD1. The CDR3 has 14 amino acids. The germline V gene encodes CDR1 SNHLY and CDR2 FYNNEI. The J segment lost 5 bases and the V segment lost 8 bases, leaving 6 bases of the junction unmatched. CDR3 DNA sequence: TGTGCCAGCCTCAGGGACAGAGATAATTCACCCCTCCACTTT. Residues: CASLRDRDNSPLHF.

The chain combines TRBV6-5 with TRBJ1-2, with 8 bases lining up with TRBD1. This CDR3 is 15 amino acids long. The germline V gene has CDR1 MNHEY and CDR2 SVGAGI. V trimming: 4 bases; J trimming: 4 bases; junction bases outside the gene matches: 8. The CDR3 DNA reads as TGTGCCAGCAGTTTCGACCGGACAGGGCCCTATGGCTACACCTTC. Translated, it gives CASSFDRTGPYGYTF.

The chain joins TRBV30 to TRBJ2-5; D is undetermined. Germline V lookup: CDR1 GTSNPN, CDR2 SVGIG (reference sequence). Trimming shortened V by 2 bases and J by 2 bases, and 15 bases separated the two germline ends. CDR3 length: 15 amino acids. The CDR3 coding sequence is TGTGCCTGGAGTTCCCCATATCAGTTACAAGAGACCCAGTACTTC. Protein sequence: CAWSSPYQLQETQYF.

The chain combines TRBV15 with TRBJ2-2; maybe TRBD2 (5 bases). Germline V gene sequence: CDR1 LNHNV, CDR2 YYDKDF (reference sequence). V was trimmed by 3 bases and J by 8 bases, leaving 7 bases between them. The CDR3 loop spans 12 amino acids. As DNA, the CDR3 is TGTGCCACCAGCAGGACGGGAGGGGAGCTGTTTTTT. Translated: CATSRTGGELFF.

The V gene is TRBV28, the J gene TRBJ1-2; D unresolved. The CDR3 extends over 13 amino acids. V was shortened by 5 bases and J by 5 bases, with 12 bases between the two germline ends. Germline V gives CDR1 MDHEN, CDR2 SYDVKM. The CDR3 DNA sequence: TGTGCCAGCAGTCTAGGTAGAGGTTATGGCTACACCTTC. Protein product: CASSLGRGYGYTF.